This TCR beta chain appears in the sequencing data of a study of shared clonotypes between healthy human individuals. Investigators divided CD4+ cells into CD45RA+ naive and CD45RA-negative memory subsets. Germline CDR1 is ENHRY and CDR2 is SYGVKD. V lost 0 bases to trimming and J lost 7 bases, with 16 bases between them. The CDR3 spans 16 residues. Generated by immunoSEQ multiplex PCR, the TCRdb table keeps only in-frame clones and is missing some. The repertoire consists of under 2,500,000 clones, with almost 96% occurring once and the leading ten covering roughly 0.13%. This sequence joins TRBV10-3 and TRBJ2-1; weak D call: TRBD2 (6 bases). Sequencing was done on a sample of naive CD4+ T cells sorted from blood. Subset denoted: CD45RA+ positively selected. This TCR derives from a man younger than 30 in good health. The CDR3: CAISESTGTGRNEQFF. In DNA, the CDR3 is TGTGCCATCAGTGAGTCGACTGGGACTGGCAGGAATGAGCAGTTCTTC.